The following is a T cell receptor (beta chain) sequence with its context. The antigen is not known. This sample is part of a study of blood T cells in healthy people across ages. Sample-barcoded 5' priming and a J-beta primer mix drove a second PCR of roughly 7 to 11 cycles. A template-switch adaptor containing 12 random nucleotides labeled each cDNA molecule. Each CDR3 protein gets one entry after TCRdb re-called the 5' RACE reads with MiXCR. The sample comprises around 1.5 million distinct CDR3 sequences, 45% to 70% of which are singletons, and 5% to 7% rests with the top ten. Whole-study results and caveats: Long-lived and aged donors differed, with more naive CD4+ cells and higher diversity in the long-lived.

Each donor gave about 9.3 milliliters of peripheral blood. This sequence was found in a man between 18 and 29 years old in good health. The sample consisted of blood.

The CDR3 nucleotides are TGTGCCAGCAGCACGACAGCGGACACCTACGAGCAGTACTTC. Its translation: CASSTTADTYEQYF. The J gene is TRBJ2-7, the V gene TRBV27; perhaps D is TRBD1 or TRBD2 (5 bases each). V lost 6 bases, J lost 2 bases, and 14 bases lay in between. Germline CDR1 and CDR2: MNHEY and SMNVEV (reference sequence). CDR3 length: 14 residues.